These T cell receptor beta chains were read from a single sample in a study of T cells in Graves' hyperthyroidism and ophthalmopathy. TCRdb analysed the multiplex PCR reads with MiXCR anew, one entry per CDR3 protein. The sample contains hundreds of thousands of distinct CDR3 sequences, approximately 15% of which appear only once. The sequenced material came from blood. The source is a woman aged 25-40 years with Graves' hyperthyroidism that later progressed to Graves' ophthalmopathy. Each CDR3 is given with its conserved first and last residue.

TRBV28	TRBJ1-1	CASSGTGATEAFF
TRBV14	TRBJ1-2	CASSHRTGWDYGYTF
TRBV19	TRBJ1-5	CASSIMVGNQPQHF
TRBV20-1	TRBJ2-1	CSARDGGSGDEQFF
TRBV18	TRBJ2-5	CASSPEFQETQYF
TRBV6-2/TRBV6-3	TRBJ2-7	CASGLAQKIEQYF
TRBV12-3/TRBV12-4	TRBJ2-1	CASSINKGNEQFF
TRBV28	TRBJ2-1	CASSSPPKPGNEQFF
TRBV9	TRBJ2-7	CASSVAEGEGEQYF
TRBV7-9	TRBJ2-3	CASRLIRTSGTQRADTQYF
TRBV5-1	TRBJ2-3	CASSLELGIDTQYF
TRBV19	TRBJ1-4	CASSPLGGATNEKLFF
TRBV20-1	TRBJ2-7	CSGRGRSNEQYF
TRBV13	TRBJ2-2	CASSFSRSGVPGELFF
TRBV5-1	TRBJ1-1	CASSPQGMVTEAFF